A single sample gave rise to the 2 T cell receptor beta chains below, sequenced in a study of shared clonotypes between healthy human individuals. Libraries were prepared by immunoSEQ multiplex PCR; TCRdb keeps only in-frame clonotypes and omits some of them. The sample has fewer than 1.6 million clones, 98% seen once. Sequencing used naive CD4+ T cells sorted from blood. The subset here: CD45RA+ positively selected. The receptors were sampled from a man aged 25 to 40 in good health.

The CDR3 protein is CASSLVGDRGQETQYF. The CDR3 coding sequence is TGTGCCAGCAGCTTAGTAGGGGACAGGGGACAAGAGACCCAGTACTTC. The rearrangement uses TRBV7-9 and TRBJ2-5; TRBD1 matches at 10 bases. The CDR3 is 16 amino acids. V dropped 1 base and J dropped 2; count of bases not matched to a gene: 4. Germline V lookup: CDR1 SEHNR, CDR2 FQNEAQ (reference sequence).

This clone was found once. CDR3 DNA sequence: TGTGCCAGTACCCAGGAGAAGAATGGCTACACCTTC. It is translated as CASTQEKNGYTF. The rearrangement links TRBV2 to TRBJ1-2; D unresolved. The CDR3 contains 12 residues. CDR1 and CDR2 (germline): SNHLY, FYNNEI. The germline V and J ends were trimmed by 9 bases and 6 bases, with 14 bases remaining between them. The full variable domain, completed using reference TRBV2 and TRBJ1-2, is EPEVTQTPSHQVTQMGQEVILRCVPISNHLYFYWYRQILGQKVEFLVSFYNNEISEKSEIFDDQFSVERPDGSNFTLKIRSTKLEDSAMYFCASTQEKNGYTFGSGTRLTVV.